Listed below are T cell receptor beta chains from one sample, sequenced in a study of blood T cell repertoires in COVID-19. TCRdb's table, derived via immunoSEQ multiplex PCR, lists solely in-frame clones and lacks some. The sample has some 250,000 clones; 91% are singletons. Sequencing used PBMCs or T cells enriched from blood (not recorded which). Receptors originate from a human donor in a cohort exposed to, infected with or recovered from COVID-19 (not recorded which). The donor label of this sample is uncertain. CDR3s include the opening cysteine and the closing phenylalanine or tryptophan. Each record gives: J gene, V gene, CDR3 protein.

>TRBJ1-1|TRBV18
CASQGAGRDGEAFF
>TRBJ1-3|TRBV29-1
CSVVAGDTIYF
>TRBJ2-7|TRBV20-1
CSASGSGRVGYEQYF
>TRBJ1-6|TRBV7-3
CASSPRGQGENSPLHF
>TRBJ2-1|TRBV27
CATSIPGLAGVINEQFF
>TRBJ2-5|TRBV7-6
CASSSDLAGGPEETQYF
>TRBJ2-2|TRBV18
CASSPTGKIGGELFF
>TRBJ2-3|TRBV19
CASSGSSGGGTDTQYF
>TRBJ2-5|TRBV5-1
CASSLGARGQETQYF
>TRBJ1-2|TRBV6-6
CASSYPTGGYGYTF
>TRBJ1-3|TRBV30
CAWSVLLRTVSSGNTIYF
>TRBJ2-7|TRBV19
CASREGRMAGGPSINSYEQYF
>TRBJ2-3|TRBV2
CASTRARGTDTQYF
>TRBJ1-5|TRBV4-1
CASSQDPVNQPQHF
>TRBJ1-4|TRBV27
CASSLSLSGGALNEKLFF
>TRBJ1-1|TRBV19
CASSITGAGNTEAFF
>TRBJ1-6|TRBV15
CATSRDAHISYNSPLHF
>TRBJ1-2|TRBV19
CASKIGNERGYTF
>TRBJ2-3|TRBV7-2
CASSSKRGGTDTQYF
>TRBJ1-3|TRBV19
CASRLTRGSNTIYF
>TRBJ2-7|TRBV1
CTSSQDPGCQDRPRREQYF
>TRBJ2-7|TRBV14
CASSQGRNSYEQYF
>TRBJ1-4|TRBV19
CASTPARQPTNEKLFF
>TRBJ1-1|TRBV12-3/TRBV12-4
CASSGGANTEAFF
>TRBJ1-2|TRBV28
CASSGTGGDNYGYTF
>TRBJ1-1|TRBV29-1
CSVPTGSGTEAFF
>TRBJ2-5|TRBV2
CASSGTGGGQGETQYF
>TRBJ1-1|TRBV10-3
CAISETGGSTEAFF
>TRBJ1-2|TRBV12-3/TRBV12-4
CASTVDAGDGYTF
>TRBJ2-1|TRBV7-8
CASSPLANEQFF
>TRBJ1-1|TRBV2
CAPLGGKTEAFF
>TRBJ2-3|TRBV3-1/TRBV3-2
CASSPGLASTDTQYF
>TRBJ1-1|TRBV28
CASTQRGWDTEAFF
>TRBJ2-2|TRBV25-1
CASTDRVTGELFF
>TRBJ1-3|TRBV7-9
CASSQPLSSGNTIYF
>TRBJ2-7|TRBV6-5
CASGGIGYEQYF
>TRBJ1-1|TRBV19
CASSATGTTEAFF
>TRBJ1-1|TRBV18
CASSPGQGARVTEAFF
>TRBJ1-1|TRBV9
CASSSGLQNTEAFF
>TRBJ1-3|TRBV4-1
CASSPGQGNTIYF
>TRBJ1-1|TRBV2
CARGQGMNTEAFF
>TRBJ1-5|TRBV25-1
CASSELGQGENQPQHF
>TRBJ1-1|TRBV12-3/TRBV12-4
CASSNIMNTEAFF
>TRBJ1-5|TRBV28
CASSFEGAGQPQHF
>TRBJ1-2|TRBV5-1
CASSLGGTGYGYTF
>TRBJ2-7|TRBV12-3/TRBV12-4
CASSFRSSYEQYF
>TRBJ1-1|TRBV29-1
CSGNAGTGRTEAFF
>TRBJ1-6|TRBV11-2
CASSLPTDRGLNSPLHF
>TRBJ2-2|TRBV5-6
CASRSGGTGELFF
>TRBJ2-7|TRBV5-6
CASSLLPTGQGSYEQYF
>TRBJ2-7|TRBV3-1/TRBV3-2
CASSHGQGTYEQYF